Below are 19 T cell receptor beta chains sequenced from a single sample in a study of blood T cell repertoires in COVID-19. Here immunoSEQ multiplex PCR was the method, and the copy in TCRdb shows in-frame clones only, minus some. This table has about 230,000 clones, 70% to 90% appearing once. The sequencing sample was made of peripheral blood. Source of these receptors: a woman in her 70s with active or convalescent COVID-19.

CDR3 protein: CASTVGGVYAGELFF. CDR3 DNA: TGTGCCAGCACGGTAGGGGGGGTATACGCCGGGGAGCTGTTTTTT. The V call is TRBV6-5, the J call TRBJ2-2; perhaps TRBD2 as D (7 bases). Per germline, CDR1 MNHEY and CDR2 SVGAGI. The CDR3 extends over 15 amino acids. Trimming stripped 7 bases from V and 6 bases from J, with 18 bases between.

The chain has TRBV9 and TRBJ2-5; TRBD2 matches at 8 bases. Germline CDR1 reads SGDLS; CDR2 reads YYNGEE. With 0 bases clipped from V and 4 bases from J, the junction kept 8 bases outside the gene matches. There are 16 residues in the CDR3. The CDR3 sequence: CASSVGVAGQGETQYF. DNA of the CDR3: TGTGCCAGCAGCGTAGGGGTAGCGGGGCAGGGAGAGACCCAGTACTTC.

As regards this clone: Distinct nucleotide sequences in the sample also encode this CDR3. The chain combines TRBV9 with TRBJ2-5; the D gene is possibly TRBD2 (6 bases). Germline CDR1 SGDLS, CDR2 YYNGEE. Trimming removed 2 bases at V and 5 bases at J, with 13 bases between. CDR3 size: 14 residues. The DNA of the CDR3 is TGTGCCAGCAGCGTCGATCGGGGGAGGGAGACCCAGTACTTC. Protein product: CASSVDRGRETQYF. Complete variable domain (other parts from reference TRBV9 and TRBJ2-5): DSGVTQTPKHLITATGQRVTLRCSPRSGDLSVYWYQQSLDQGLQFLIQYYNGEERAKGNILERFSAQQFPDLHSELNLSSLELGDSALYFCASSVDRGRETQYFGPGTRLLVL.

This rearrangement joins TRBV2 to TRBJ2-7; 8 bases are a match to TRBD2. Germline-derived CDR1 and CDR2 are SNHLY and FYNNEI. The J segment lost 12 bases and the V segment lost 3 bases, leaving 13 bases of the junction unmatched. CDR3 size: 14 residues. The CDR3 nucleotides are TGTGCCAGCAGTGATCGAACCGGGACTAGTGAAAGGTACTTC. Protein sequence: CASSDRTGTSERYF.

This chain links TRBV6-5 with TRBJ1-5; D uncertain. Germline V gene data show CDR1 as MNHEY and CDR2 as SVGAGI. V was cut by 4 bases and J by 2 bases, with 12 bases left in between. This CDR3 has 15 amino acids. CDR3 in amino acids: CASSLNGLGNQPQHF. DNA for the CDR3: TGTGCCAGCAGTTTAAACGGACTGGGCAATCAGCCCCAGCATTTT.

The rearrangement joins TRBV6-6 to TRBJ1-5; 7 nucleotides agree with TRBD1. V was clipped by 6 bases and J by 2 bases; unmatched bases: 7. The germline gives CDR1 MNHNY, CDR2 SVGAGI (reference sequence). The CDR3 runs 15 residues. CDR3 amino acids: CASRGAGTGNQPQHF. The CDR3 DNA reads TGTGCCAGCAGGGGAGCCGGGACAGGCAATCAGCCCCAGCATTTT.

The chain joins TRBV19 to TRBJ2-5; 13 bases agree with TRBD2. CDR1 and CDR2 from the germline V gene are LNHDA and SQIVND (reference sequence). This CDR3 comprises 16 residues. The junction had 7 bases not matched to a gene; V was cut back by 7 bases and J by 2 bases. Here the CDR3 DNA reads TGTGCCAGTACTCAACTAGCGGGGGGGCCTCAAGAGACCCAGTACTTC. It is translated as CASTQLAGGPQETQYF.

This clone was seen more than once but under ten times. The chain couples TRBV28 to TRBJ2-3, with 9 bases lining up with TRBD2. The trim removed 11 bases at V and 1 base at J, leaving 7 bases unmatched. This CDR3 is built from 14 residues. Germline V gene data show CDR1 as MDHEN and CDR2 as SYDVKM. The CDR3 sequence is CAGRKREGTDTQYF. CDR3 DNA: TGTGCCGGTAGAAAGCGGGAGGGCACAGATACGCAGTATTTT.

This chain joins TRBV6-5 and TRBJ2-7; 7 nucleotides line up with TRBD1. V shed 6 bases, J shed 1 base, and the junction held 6 bases outside the gene matches. The V gene's germline CDR1 is MNHEY and CDR2 SVGAGI. This CDR3 has 14 amino acids. CDR3 sequence (DNA): TGTGCCAGCAGGGGGACAGTTAATTCCTACGAGCAGTACTTC. Amino acids: CASRGTVNSYEQYF.

This clone has a handful of counts. V is TRBV9 and J is TRBJ2-3; TRBD2 agrees at 9 bases. The CDR3 is 16 amino acids. The germline gives CDR1 SGDLS, CDR2 YYNGEE. V shed 4 bases and J 2 bases; nucleotides not matched to a gene: 8. CDR3 protein: CASSQVAGDYTDTQYF. CDR3 DNA: TGTGCCAGCAGCCAAGTAGCGGGGGACTACACAGATACGCAGTATTTT.

The table lists this clone with a few counts. V usage is TRBV4-3 and J usage is TRBJ2-1; D not certain. Germline CDR1 reads LGHNA; CDR2 reads YSLEER. The CDR3 covers 16 residues. The ends were cut back, 1 base at V and 0 bases at J, with 10 bases in the middle. The CDR3 reads CASSQALLNSYNEQFF. The DNA of the CDR3 is TGCGCCAGCAGCCAAGCACTCCTGAACTCCTACAATGAGCAGTTCTTC.

V gene TRBV29-1 combines with J gene TRBJ2-3, with D possibly TRBD2 on 7 matching bases. The germline V gene encodes CDR1 SQVTM and CDR2 ANQGSEA. Trimming cost V 6 bases and J 0 bases, with 16 bases left between them. The CDR3 is 15 amino acids. CDR3: CSVGGRRPSTDTQYF. The CDR3 region has the DNA TGCAGCGTGGGGGGGCGGAGGCCTAGCACAGATACGCAGTATTTT.

The genes are TRBV4-1 and TRBJ2-7; 7 bases match TRBD1. This CDR3 region has 15 residues. The V and J ends lost 3 bases and 3 bases, in that order; junction bases with no gene match: 8. CDR1 MGHRA and CDR2 YSYEKL come from the germline V gene. DNA for the CDR3: TGCGCCAGCAGCCAGCTGACAGGGTCCGTCTACGAGCAGTACTTC. It codes for CASSQLTGSVYEQYF.

V gene TRBV6-5 combines with J gene TRBJ1-4; D not certain. This CDR3 spans 15 amino acids. Trimming shortened V by 2 bases and J by 7 bases, and 14 bases separated the two germline ends. CDR1 and CDR2 from the germline V gene are MNHEY and SVGAGI. The CDR3, as DNA: TGTGCCAGCAGTTACAGGGAGGGAATCGGTGAAAAACTGTTTTTT. Its protein is CASSYREGIGEKLFF.

The genes are TRBV7-3 and TRBJ1-1, with 8 bases lining up with TRBD1. Unmatched junction bases numbered 5, after V lost 8 bases and J lost 3 bases. There are 13 residues in the CDR3. Germline V gene sequence: CDR1 SGHTA, CDR2 FQGTGA. CDR3 protein: CASGKQGDTEAFF. CDR3 sequence (DNA): TGTGCCAGCGGTAAACAGGGGGACACTGAAGCTTTCTTT.

This chain uses TRBV27 with TRBJ2-7; 9 nucleotides align to TRBD1. Germline CDR1 and CDR2: MNHEY and SMNVEV (reference sequence). Trimming took 4 bases from V and 5 from J; bases not matched to a gene: 6. This CDR3 comprises 14 residues. The CDR3 bases are TGTGCCAGCAGTTGGAACAGGGGGCGGGACGAGCAGTACTTC. Translating it yields CASSWNRGRDEQYF.

The chain is built from TRBV30 and TRBJ1-5, with TRBD1 as a possible D gene (5 bases). The CDR3 is 15 residues long. In germline, CDR1 is GTSNPN, CDR2 SVGIG (reference sequence). The V and J ends lost 4 bases and 3 bases respectively, with 16 bases between them. CDR3 in DNA: TGTGCCTGGACCACCCAGGGTTGGAACAATCAGCCCCAGCATTTT. Its translation: CAWTTQGWNNQPQHF. Together with reference TRBV30 and TRBJ1-5, the CDR3 gives the full variable domain: SQTIHQWPATLVQPVGSPLSLECTVEGTSNPNLYWYRQAAGRGLQLLFYSVGIGQISSEVPQNLSASRPQDRQFILSSKKLLLSDSGFYLCAWTTQGWNNQPQHFGDGTRLSIL.

The genes are TRBV19 and TRBJ2-5; D is perhaps TRBD1 (6 bases). The CDR3 totals 14 residues. Germline V gives CDR1 LNHDA, CDR2 SQIVND (reference sequence). V was clipped by 1 base and J by 2 bases, with 8 bases between them. The CDR3: CASSIGTVQETQYF. CDR3 DNA sequence: TGTGCCAGTAGTATAGGGACAGTACAAGAGACCCAGTACTTC.

This clone was observed once. This chain links TRBV19 with TRBJ2-7; 8 bases agree with TRBD1. Germline CDR1 and CDR2: LNHDA and SQIVND (reference sequence). V was pared by 5 bases and J by 0 bases, with 6 bases of the junction left unmatched. This CDR3 contains 15 residues. CDR3 loop: CASSFAGGNSYEQYF. The CDR3 DNA follows: TGTGCCAGTAGTTTCGCAGGGGGCAACTCCTACGAGCAGTACTTC.